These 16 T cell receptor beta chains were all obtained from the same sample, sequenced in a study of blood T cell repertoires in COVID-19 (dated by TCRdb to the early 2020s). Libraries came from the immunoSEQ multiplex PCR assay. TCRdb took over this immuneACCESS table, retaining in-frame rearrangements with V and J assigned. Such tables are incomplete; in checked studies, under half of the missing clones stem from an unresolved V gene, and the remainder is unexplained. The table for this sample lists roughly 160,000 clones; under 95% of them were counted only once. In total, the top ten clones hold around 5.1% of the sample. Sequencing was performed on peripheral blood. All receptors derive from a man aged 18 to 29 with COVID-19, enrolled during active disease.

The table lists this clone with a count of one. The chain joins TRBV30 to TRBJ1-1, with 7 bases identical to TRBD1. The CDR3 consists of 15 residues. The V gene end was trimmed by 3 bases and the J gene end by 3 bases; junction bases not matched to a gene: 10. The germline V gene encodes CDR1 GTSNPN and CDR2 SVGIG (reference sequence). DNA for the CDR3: TGTGCCTGGAGACAGGGGCTGGCGGAATACACTGAAGCTTTCTTT. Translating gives CAWRQGLAEYTEAFF.

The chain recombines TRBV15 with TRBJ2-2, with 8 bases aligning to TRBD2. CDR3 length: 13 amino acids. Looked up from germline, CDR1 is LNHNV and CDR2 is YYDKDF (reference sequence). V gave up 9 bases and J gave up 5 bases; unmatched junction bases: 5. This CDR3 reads CATMTSETGELFF. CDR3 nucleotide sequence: TGTGCCACTATGACTAGCGAAACCGGGGAGCTGTTTTTT.

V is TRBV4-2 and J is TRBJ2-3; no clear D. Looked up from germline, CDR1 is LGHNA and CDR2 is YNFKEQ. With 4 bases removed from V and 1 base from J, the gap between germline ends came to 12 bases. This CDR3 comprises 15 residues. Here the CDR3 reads CASSPYEYGTDTQYF. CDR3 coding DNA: TGTGCCAGCAGCCCTTATGAGTATGGCACAGATACGCAGTATTTT.

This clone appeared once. In DNA form, the CDR3 reads TGTGCCTGGAGGGGACAGGGGAGCGGCGGCTACACCTTC. Translated, it gives CAWRGQGSGGYTF. The chain carries TRBV30 and TRBJ1-2; 10 bases align to TRBD1. CDR1 is GTSNPN, CDR2 SVGIG, per germline (reference sequence). Trimming removed 3 bases from V and 8 bases from J; junction bases left unmatched: 6. This CDR3 has 13 residues.

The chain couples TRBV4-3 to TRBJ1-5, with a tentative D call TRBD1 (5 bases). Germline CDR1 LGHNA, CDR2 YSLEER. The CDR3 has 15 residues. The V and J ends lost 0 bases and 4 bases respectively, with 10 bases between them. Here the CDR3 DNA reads TGCGCCAGCAGCCAAGATCCACAGGCTAATCAGCCCCAGCATTTT. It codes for CASSQDPQANQPQHF.

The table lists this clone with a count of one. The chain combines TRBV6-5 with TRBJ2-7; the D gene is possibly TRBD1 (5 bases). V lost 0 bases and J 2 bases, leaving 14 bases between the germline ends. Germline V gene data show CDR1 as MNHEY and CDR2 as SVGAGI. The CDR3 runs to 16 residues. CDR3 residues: CASSYSQDIGTYEQYF. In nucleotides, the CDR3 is TGTGCCAGCAGTTACTCCCAGGACATAGGAACCTACGAGCAGTACTTC.

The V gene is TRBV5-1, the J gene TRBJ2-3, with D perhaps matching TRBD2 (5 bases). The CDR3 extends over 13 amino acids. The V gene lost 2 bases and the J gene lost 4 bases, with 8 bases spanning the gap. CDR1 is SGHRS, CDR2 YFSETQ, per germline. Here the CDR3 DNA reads TGCGCCAGCAGCTTCGGAGGTTCAGATACGCAGTATTTT. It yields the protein CASSFGGSDTQYF. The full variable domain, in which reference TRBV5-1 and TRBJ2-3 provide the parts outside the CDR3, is KAGVTQTPRYLIKTRGQQVTLSCSPISGHRSVSWYQQTPGQGLQFLFEYFSETQRNKGNFPGRFSGRQFSNSRSEMNVSTLELGDSALYLCASSFGGSDTQYFGPGTRLTVL.

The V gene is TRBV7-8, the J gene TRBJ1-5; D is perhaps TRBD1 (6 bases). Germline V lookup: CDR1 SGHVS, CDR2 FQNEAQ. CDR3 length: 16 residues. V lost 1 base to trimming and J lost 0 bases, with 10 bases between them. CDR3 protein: CASSLEGQYSNQPQHF. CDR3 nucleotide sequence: TGTGCCAGCAGCTTAGAAGGACAGTATAGCAATCAGCCCCAGCATTTT.

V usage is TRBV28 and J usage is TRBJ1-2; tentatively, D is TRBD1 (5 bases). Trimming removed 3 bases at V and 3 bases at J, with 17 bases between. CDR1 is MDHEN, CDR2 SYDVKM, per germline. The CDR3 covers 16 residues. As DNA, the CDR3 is TGTGCCAGCAGTTTGGGGGGACTCGCGTCCCACTATGGCTACACCTTC. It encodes CASSLGGLASHYGYTF.

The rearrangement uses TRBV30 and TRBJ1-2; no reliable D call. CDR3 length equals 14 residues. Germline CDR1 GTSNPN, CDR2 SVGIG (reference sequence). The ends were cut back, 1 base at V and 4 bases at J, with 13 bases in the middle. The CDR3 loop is CAWSATSTGYGYTF. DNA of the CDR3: TGTGCCTGGAGTGCGACCTCGACGGGCTATGGCTACACCTTC.

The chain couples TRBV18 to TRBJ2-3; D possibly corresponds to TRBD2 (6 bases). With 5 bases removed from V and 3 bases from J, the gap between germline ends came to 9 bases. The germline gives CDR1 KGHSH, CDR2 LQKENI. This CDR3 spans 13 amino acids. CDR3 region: CASSMGGTDTQYF. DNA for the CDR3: TGTGCCAGCTCAATGGGGGGAACAGATACGCAGTATTTT. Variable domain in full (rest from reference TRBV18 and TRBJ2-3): NAGVMQNPRHLVRRRGQEARLRCSPMKGHSHVYWYRQLPEEGLKFMVYLQKENIIDESGMPKERFSAEFPKEGPSILRIQQVVRGDSAAYFCASSMGGTDTQYFGPGTRLTVL.

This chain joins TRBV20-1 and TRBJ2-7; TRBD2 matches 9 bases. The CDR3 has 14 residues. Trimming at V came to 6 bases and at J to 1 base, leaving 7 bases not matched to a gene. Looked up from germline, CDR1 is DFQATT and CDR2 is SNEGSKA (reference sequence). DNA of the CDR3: TGCAGTGCCAGTACGCTAGCGGGGTCCTACGAGCAGTACTTC. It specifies CSASTLAGSYEQYF.

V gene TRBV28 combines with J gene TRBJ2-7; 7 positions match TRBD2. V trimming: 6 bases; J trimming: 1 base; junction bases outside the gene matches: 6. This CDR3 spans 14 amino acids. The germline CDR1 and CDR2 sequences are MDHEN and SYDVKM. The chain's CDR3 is CASRSSGNSYEQYF. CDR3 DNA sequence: TGTGCCAGCAGATCTAGCGGAAATTCCTACGAGCAGTACTTC.

The CDR3 DNA follows: TGTGCCAGCAGACTAGCGGACTCTCCCTACACTGAAGCTTTCTTT. This translates into CASRLADSPYTEAFF. The chain joins TRBV7-6 to TRBJ1-1; no clear D gene. CDR3 size: 15 residues. V shed 6 bases and J shed 3 bases, with 17 bases lying between them. CDR1 is SGHVS and CDR2 is FNYEAQ in the germline V gene.

CDR3 coding DNA: TGCGCCAGCAGCACCAACGGACAGGCCGGGAACACTGAAGCTTTCTTT. Its translation is CASSTNGQAGNTEAFF. The gene calls are TRBV5-1 and TRBJ1-1; 7 nucleotides match TRBD1. The CDR3 consists of 16 residues. With 4 bases clipped from V and 1 base from J, the junction kept 10 bases outside the gene matches. Germline CDR1 reads SGHRS; CDR2 reads YFSETQ.

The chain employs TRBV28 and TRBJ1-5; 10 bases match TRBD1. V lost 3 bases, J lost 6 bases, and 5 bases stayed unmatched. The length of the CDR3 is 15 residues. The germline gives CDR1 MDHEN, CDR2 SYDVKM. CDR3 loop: CASSFGDRGSQPQHF. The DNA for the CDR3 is TGTGCCAGCAGTTTCGGGGACAGGGGTAGTCAGCCCCAGCATTTT.